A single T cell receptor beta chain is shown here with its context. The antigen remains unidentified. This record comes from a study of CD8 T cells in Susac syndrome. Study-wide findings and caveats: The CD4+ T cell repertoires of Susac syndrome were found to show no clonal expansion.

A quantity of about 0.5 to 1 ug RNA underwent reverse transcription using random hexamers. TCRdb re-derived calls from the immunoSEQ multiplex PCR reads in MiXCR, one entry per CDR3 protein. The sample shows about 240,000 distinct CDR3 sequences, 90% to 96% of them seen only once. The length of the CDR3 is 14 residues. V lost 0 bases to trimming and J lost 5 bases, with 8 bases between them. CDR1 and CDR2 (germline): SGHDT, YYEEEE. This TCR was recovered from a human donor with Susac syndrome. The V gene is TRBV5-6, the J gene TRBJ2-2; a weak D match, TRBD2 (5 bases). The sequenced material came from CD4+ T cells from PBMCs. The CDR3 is CASSLEVATGELFF. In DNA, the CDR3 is TGTGCCAGCAGCTTGGAAGTAGCGACCGGGGAGCTGTTTTTT.